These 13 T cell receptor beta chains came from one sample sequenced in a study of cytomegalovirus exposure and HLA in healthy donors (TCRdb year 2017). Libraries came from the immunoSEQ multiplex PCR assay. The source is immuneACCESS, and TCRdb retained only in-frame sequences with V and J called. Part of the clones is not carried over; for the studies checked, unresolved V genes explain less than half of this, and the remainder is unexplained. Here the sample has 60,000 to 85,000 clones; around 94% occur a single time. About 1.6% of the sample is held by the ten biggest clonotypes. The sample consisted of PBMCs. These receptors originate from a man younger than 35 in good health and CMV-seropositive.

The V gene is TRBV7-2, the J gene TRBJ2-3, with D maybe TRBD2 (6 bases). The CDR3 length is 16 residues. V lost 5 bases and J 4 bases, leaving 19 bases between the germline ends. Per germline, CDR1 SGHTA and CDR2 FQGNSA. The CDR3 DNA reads TGTGCCAGCAGCCCACGTCGGGGAGGTGTCCCAGATACGCAGTATTTT. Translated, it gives CASSPRRGGVPDTQYF.

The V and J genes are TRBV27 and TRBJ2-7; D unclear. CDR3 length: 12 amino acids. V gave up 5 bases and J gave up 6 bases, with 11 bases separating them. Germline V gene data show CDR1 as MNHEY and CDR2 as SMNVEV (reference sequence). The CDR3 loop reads CASSLSPREQYF. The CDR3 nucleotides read TGTGCCAGCAGTCTGAGCCCGCGCGAGCAGTACTTC.

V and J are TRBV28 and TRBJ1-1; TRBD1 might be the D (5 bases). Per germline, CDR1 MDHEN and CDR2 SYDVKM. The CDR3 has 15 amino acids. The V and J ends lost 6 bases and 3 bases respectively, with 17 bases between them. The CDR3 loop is CASSPLPGRDTEAFF. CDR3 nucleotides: TGTGCCAGCAGCCCTCTCCCCGGCAGGGACACTGAAGCTTTCTTT.

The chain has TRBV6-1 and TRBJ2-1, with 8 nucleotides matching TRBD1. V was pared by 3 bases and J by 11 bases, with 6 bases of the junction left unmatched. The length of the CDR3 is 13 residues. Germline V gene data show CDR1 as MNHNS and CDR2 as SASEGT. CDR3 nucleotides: TGTGCCAGCAGTGACAAACAGGGGGATCAGCAGTTCTTC. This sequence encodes CASSDKQGDQQFF.

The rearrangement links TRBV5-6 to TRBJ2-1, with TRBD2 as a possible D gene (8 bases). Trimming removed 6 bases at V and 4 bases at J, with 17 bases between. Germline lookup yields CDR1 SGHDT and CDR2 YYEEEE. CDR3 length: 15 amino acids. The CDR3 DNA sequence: TGTGCCAGCACCAAGGGGGCGGGAGGATACAATGAGCAGTTCTTC. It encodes CASTKGAGGYNEQFF.

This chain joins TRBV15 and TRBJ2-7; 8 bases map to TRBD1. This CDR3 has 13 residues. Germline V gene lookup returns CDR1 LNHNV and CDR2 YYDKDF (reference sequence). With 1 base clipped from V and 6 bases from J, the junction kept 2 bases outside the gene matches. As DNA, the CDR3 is TGTGCCACCAGCAGAGGAGGGACAGGCGAGCAGTACTTC. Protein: CATSRGGTGEQYF.

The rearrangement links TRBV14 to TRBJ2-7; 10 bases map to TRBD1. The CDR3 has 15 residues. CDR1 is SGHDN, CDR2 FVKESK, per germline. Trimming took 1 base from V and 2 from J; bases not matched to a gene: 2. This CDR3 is CASSQGQGAPYEQYF. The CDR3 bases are TGTGCCAGCAGCCAAGGACAGGGGGCGCCCTACGAGCAGTACTTC.

CDR3 nucleotides: TGTGCCAGCAGTTTAAGACCGGGGGGAGGGAGGACGGAAGCTTTCTTT. It yields the protein CASSLRPGGGRTEAFF. V usage is TRBV28 and J usage is TRBJ1-1; maybe TRBD1 (5 bases). Per germline, CDR1 MDHEN and CDR2 SYDVKM. Deletions cut 2 bases from V and 8 bases from J, with 21 bases between. This CDR3 spans 16 amino acids.

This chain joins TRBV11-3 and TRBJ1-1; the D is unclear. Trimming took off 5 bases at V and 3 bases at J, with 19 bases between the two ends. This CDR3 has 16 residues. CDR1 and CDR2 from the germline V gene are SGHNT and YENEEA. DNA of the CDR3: TGTGCCAGCAGCCCCGGATGGGAGAAAGCGTACACTGAAGCTTTCTTT. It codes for CASSPGWEKAYTEAFF.

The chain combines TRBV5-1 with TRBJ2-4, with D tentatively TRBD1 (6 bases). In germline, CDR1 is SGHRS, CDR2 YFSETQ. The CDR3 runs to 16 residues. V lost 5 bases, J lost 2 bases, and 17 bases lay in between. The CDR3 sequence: CASRGQGLVTKNIQYF. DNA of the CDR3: TGCGCCAGCAGGGGGCAGGGGCTTGTGACCAAAAACATTCAGTACTTC.

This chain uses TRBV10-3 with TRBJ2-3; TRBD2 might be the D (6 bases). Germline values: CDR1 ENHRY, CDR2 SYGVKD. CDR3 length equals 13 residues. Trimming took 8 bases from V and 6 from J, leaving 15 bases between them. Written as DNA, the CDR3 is TGTGCCATCCAGGAAGCGGGCCGGGATACGCAGTATTTT. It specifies CAIQEAGRDTQYF.

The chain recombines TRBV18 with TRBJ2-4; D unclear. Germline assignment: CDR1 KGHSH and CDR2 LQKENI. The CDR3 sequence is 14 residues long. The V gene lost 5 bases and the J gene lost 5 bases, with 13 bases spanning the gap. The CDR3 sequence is CASSSDTPQNIQYF. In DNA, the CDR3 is TGTGCCAGCTCATCAGACACACCCCAAAACATTCAGTACTTC.

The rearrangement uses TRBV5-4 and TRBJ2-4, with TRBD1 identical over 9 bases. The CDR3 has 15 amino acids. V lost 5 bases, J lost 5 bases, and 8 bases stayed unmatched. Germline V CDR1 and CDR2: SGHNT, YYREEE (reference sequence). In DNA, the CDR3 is TGTGCCAGCAGTCGAAAACAGGGGGCGCAAAACATTCAGTACTTC. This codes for CASSRKQGAQNIQYF.